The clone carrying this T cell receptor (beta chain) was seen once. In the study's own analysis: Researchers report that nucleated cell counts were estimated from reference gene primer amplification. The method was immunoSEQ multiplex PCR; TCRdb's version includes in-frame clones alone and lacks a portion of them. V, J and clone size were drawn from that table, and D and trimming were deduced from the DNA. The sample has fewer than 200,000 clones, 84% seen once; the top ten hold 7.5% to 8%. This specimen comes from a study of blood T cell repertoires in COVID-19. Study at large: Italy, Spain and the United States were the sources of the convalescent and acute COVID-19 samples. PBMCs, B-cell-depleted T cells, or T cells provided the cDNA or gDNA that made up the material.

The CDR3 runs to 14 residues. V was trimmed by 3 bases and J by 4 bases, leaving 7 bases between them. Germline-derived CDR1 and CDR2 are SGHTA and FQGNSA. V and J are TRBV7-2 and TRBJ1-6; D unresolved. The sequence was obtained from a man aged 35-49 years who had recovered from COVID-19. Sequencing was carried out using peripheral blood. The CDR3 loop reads CASSFQVYNSPLHF. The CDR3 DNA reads TGTGCCAGCAGCTTCCAGGTTTATAATTCACCCCTCCACTTT.